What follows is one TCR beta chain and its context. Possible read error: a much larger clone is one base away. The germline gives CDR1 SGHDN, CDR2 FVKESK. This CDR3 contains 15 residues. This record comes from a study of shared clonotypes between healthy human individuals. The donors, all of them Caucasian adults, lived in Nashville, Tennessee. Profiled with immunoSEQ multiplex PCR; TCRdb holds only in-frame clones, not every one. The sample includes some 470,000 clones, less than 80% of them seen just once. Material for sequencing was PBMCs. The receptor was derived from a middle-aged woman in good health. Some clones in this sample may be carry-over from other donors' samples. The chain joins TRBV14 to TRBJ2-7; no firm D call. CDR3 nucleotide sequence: TGTGCCAGCAGCCAAGGAATGCCAGATTCCTACGAGCAGCACTTC. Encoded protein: CASSQGMPDSYEQHF.